The 12 T cell receptor beta chains below were found in one sample sequenced in a study of blood T cell repertoires in COVID-19. Method: immunoSEQ multiplex PCR; TCRdb's copy keeps in-frame clones and lacks some. The sample lists just over 200,000 clones; around 80% were seen once. Sequences were obtained from peripheral blood. All receptors derive from a woman in her 70s with acute or convalescent COVID-19.

This rearrangement joins TRBV3-1 (or the pseudogene TRBV3-2) to TRBJ2-3; maybe TRBD2 (6 bases). The CDR3 totals 15 residues. CDR1 is LGHDT, CDR2 YNNKEL, per germline (reference sequence). Trimming shortened V by 1 base and J by 1 base, and 9 bases separated the two germline ends. CDR3 in amino acids: CASSQVGGGTDTQYF. CDR3 coding DNA: TGTGCCAGCAGCCAAGTCGGAGGGGGCACAGATACGCAGTATTTT.

J is TRBJ1-5 and V is TRBV6-6; D is unclear. Trimming shortened V by 0 bases and J by 0 bases, and 6 bases separated the two germline ends. The CDR3 loop spans 15 amino acids. Germline assignment: CDR1 MNHNY and CDR2 SVGAGI (reference sequence). CDR3 DNA: TGTGCCAGCAGTTACTCGACGGGTAGCAATCAGCCCCAGCATTTT. Its translation is CASSYSTGSNQPQHF.

V and J are TRBV18 and TRBJ2-1; D uncertain. The V gene lost 6 bases and the J gene lost 0 bases, with 9 bases spanning the gap. Germline V lookup: CDR1 KGHSH, CDR2 LQKENI. The CDR3 loop spans 14 amino acids. This CDR3 reads CASSLYSSYNEQFF. CDR3 sequence (DNA): TGTGCCAGCTCCTTATATTCCTCCTACAATGAGCAGTTCTTC.

The chain has TRBV18 and TRBJ2-2, with 11 bases lining up with TRBD2. The germline V gene has CDR1 KGHSH and CDR2 LQKENI. Trimming cost V 6 bases and J 5 bases; bases outside gene matches: 17. The CDR3 has 19 residues. CDR3 DNA: TGTGCCAGCTCGCAACTAGATAGCGGGAGGGCCGTGAAAACCGGGGAGCTGTTTTTT. As protein: CASSQLDSGRAVKTGELFF.

The gene calls are TRBV7-9 and TRBJ1-2, with D possibly matching TRBD1 (6 bases). Germline assignment: CDR1 SEHNR and CDR2 FQNEAQ (reference sequence). The CDR3 is 13 amino acids. The V and J ends lost 5 bases and 7 bases respectively, with 14 bases between them. The CDR3 nucleotides read TGTGCCAGCAGCCCTCTAGGGGGGGTTGGCTACACCTTC. Encoded protein: CASSPLGGVGYTF.

V is TRBV24-1 and J is TRBJ2-3; D unresolved. V was clipped by 4 bases and J by 5 bases, with 9 bases between them. Germline V gene sequence: CDR1 KGHDR, CDR2 SFDVKD. The CDR3 spans 13 residues. Here the CDR3 DNA reads TGTGCCACCAGTGACTCTAGAGGAGATACGCAGTATTTT. Its protein product is CATSDSRGDTQYF.

The chain uses TRBV5-4 and TRBJ2-2; 7 positions agree with TRBD1. Germline values: CDR1 SGHNT, CDR2 YYREEE (reference sequence). V lost 4 bases to trimming and J lost 4 bases; unmatched junction nucleotides: 7. The CDR3 length is 15 residues. CDR3 sequence: CASSPGRGITGELFF. For the CDR3, the DNA is TGTGCCAGCAGCCCAGGCAGGGGGATCACCGGGGAGCTGTTTTTT.

This clone was detected a few times. V gene TRBV7-8 combines with J gene TRBJ1-5; D is unresolved. Germline assignment: CDR1 SGHVS and CDR2 FQNEAQ. V lost 5 bases to trimming and J lost 8 bases, with 16 bases between them. This CDR3 region has 14 residues. CDR3 protein: CASSKEAGREPQHF. In DNA form, the CDR3 reads TGTGCCAGCAGCAAGGAGGCGGGTAGGGAGCCCCAGCATTTT.

The rearrangement uses TRBV6-2 or TRBV6-3 and TRBJ1-2, with TRBD1 matching over 7 bases. Germline lookup yields CDR1 MNHEY and CDR2 SVGEGT. The CDR3 has 15 residues. V gave up 5 bases and J gave up 4 bases; unmatched junction bases: 10. The CDR3 is CASSRYETGIYGYTF. The CDR3 DNA follows: TGTGCCAGCAGTCGATACGAGACAGGGATCTATGGCTACACCTTC.

The chain carries TRBV18 and TRBJ1-1; D gene ambiguous. Germline loops: CDR1 KGHSH, CDR2 LQKENI. V gave up 2 bases and J gave up 0 bases, with 7 bases separating them. The CDR3 is 14 residues long. CDR3: CASSPGELNTEAFF. The CDR3 bases are TGTGCCAGCTCACCAGGAGAGTTGAACACTGAAGCTTTCTTT.

The rearrangement joins TRBV5-1 to TRBJ1-1, with D possibly TRBD1 on 6 matching bases. Germline V gene lookup returns CDR1 SGHRS and CDR2 YFSETQ. This CDR3 comprises 14 residues. V lost 4 bases and J lost 0, with 10 bases in between. The DNA for the CDR3 is TGCGCCAGCAGCCGGGACAACATGAACACTGAAGCTTTCTTT. It translates to CASSRDNMNTEAFF.

The table lists this clone with a count of one. This chain uses TRBV28 with TRBJ2-7; 8 positions match TRBD1. CDR1 is MDHEN, CDR2 SYDVKM, per germline. V lost 10 bases and J lost 2; bases outside the gene matches: 7. The length of the CDR3 is 13 residues. The CDR3: CATRGLTAYEQYF. The CDR3, as DNA: TGTGCCACCAGGGGGCTTACAGCCTACGAGCAGTACTTC.